Below, 22 T cell receptor beta chains from the same sample are listed, as sequenced in a study of shared clonotypes between healthy human individuals. Sequencing was performed with immunoSEQ multiplex PCR; in TCRdb, only in-frame clones are kept and a portion is missing. The sample contains under 1,100,000 clones, about 75% of which appear only once. Sequenced input: memory CD4+ T cells sorted from blood. As to subset: CD45RA-negative fraction. These receptors were obtained from a man between 18 and 35 years old in good health.

The chain joins TRBV5-1 to TRBJ2-5; D may correspond to TRBD1 or TRBD2 (6 bases each). The CDR3 spans 17 residues. Germline V gene data show CDR1 as SGHRS and CDR2 as YFSETQ. Between the trimmed V and J ends, which lost 2 bases and 3 bases, there was a span of 20 bases. The CDR3 reads CASSFPKLRGAKETQYF. The CDR3 DNA follows: TGCGCCAGCAGCTTTCCCAAACTGAGGGGGGCTAAAGAGACCCAGTACTTC.

The V call is TRBV7-8, the J call TRBJ2-6; D uncertain. V was shortened by 5 bases and J by 0 bases, with 11 bases between the two germline ends. This CDR3 comprises 16 residues. The germline gives CDR1 SGHVS, CDR2 FQNEAQ. CDR3 DNA: TGTGCCAGCAGCCCAAGACTCATCTCTGGGGCCAACGTCCTGACTTTC. Translated: CASSPRLISGANVLTF.

V usage is TRBV30 and J usage is TRBJ2-7, with D possibly matching TRBD1 (8 bases). V shed 3 bases and J shed 7 bases, with 16 bases lying between them. Germline V gives CDR1 GTSNPN, CDR2 SVGIG (reference sequence). This CDR3 contains 13 residues. The CDR3 region has the DNA TGTGCCTGGAGCGATGGACAGGGAGGGGAGCAGTACTTC. Translation gives CAWSDGQGGEQYF.

The rearrangement joins TRBV25-1 to TRBJ1-2; a possible D gene is TRBD1 (6 bases). V was trimmed by 6 bases and J by 8 bases, leaving 13 bases between them. The CDR3 is made up of 12 amino acids. Germline V gene data show CDR1 as MGHDK and CDR2 as SYGVNS. Written as DNA, the CDR3 is TGTGCCAGCAGGAAGGGGGTTTTCGGCTACACCTTC. It is translated as CASRKGVFGYTF.

This clone was detected only a few times. This chain links TRBV11-1 with TRBJ1-6, with 9 positions matching TRBD1. The CDR3 length is 15 residues. CDR1 is SGHAT, CDR2 FQDESV, per germline (reference sequence). V was clipped by 5 bases and J by 7 bases; unmatched bases: 6. CDR3: CASSPKTGGNSPLHF. The CDR3 DNA follows: TGTGCCAGCAGCCCAAAGACAGGGGGAAATTCACCCCTCCACTTT.

In this sample, this clone turned up once. The V call is TRBV5-1, the J call TRBJ2-2; 9 bases agree with TRBD2. The CDR3 covers 15 residues. Germline values: CDR1 SGHRS, CDR2 YFSETQ. V lost 4 bases to trimming and J lost 4 bases; unmatched junction nucleotides: 5. The CDR3: CASSLRGLATGELFF. CDR3 DNA: TGCGCCAGCAGCCTACGGGGACTAGCCACCGGGGAGCTGTTTTTT.

Ten or more counts support this clone. The chain links TRBV7-9 to TRBJ2-7, with TRBD1 as a possible D gene (7 bases). Germline V gives CDR1 SEHNR, CDR2 FQNEAQ (reference sequence). The CDR3 runs to 15 residues. V gave up 4 bases and J gave up 4 bases, with 17 bases separating them. The CDR3 sequence is CASSSEAGGLYEQYF. In nucleotides, the CDR3 is TGTGCCAGCAGCTCGGAAGCAGGGGGGCTATACGAGCAGTACTTC.

In regard to this clone: This sample also contains other DNA sequences that code for the same CDR3. V and J are TRBV11-2 and TRBJ1-2; TRBD1 matches 9 bases. Germline lookup yields CDR1 SGHAT and CDR2 FQNNGV. V was pared by 5 bases and J by 5 bases, with 3 bases of the junction left unmatched. The CDR3 totals 13 residues. CDR3 sequence: CASSPDRGYGYTF. In DNA, the CDR3 is TGTGCCAGCAGCCCCGACAGGGGGTATGGCTACACCTTC.

The chain recombines TRBV2 with TRBJ2-5; 8 bases match TRBD2. CDR3 length: 14 residues. Looked up from germline, CDR1 is SNHLY and CDR2 is FYNNEI. Unmatched junction bases numbered 4, after V lost 5 bases and J lost 2 bases. CDR3 protein: CASSYPSGQETQYF. The CDR3 DNA reads as TGTGCCAGCAGTTACCCTAGCGGGCAAGAGACCCAGTACTTC.

The CDR3 bases are TGTGCCACCAGCAGAGATCGGGCCCTGGCCCACGAGCAGTACTTC. Its protein product is CATSRDRALAHEQYF. The V call is TRBV15, the J call TRBJ2-7; no clear D gene. V dropped 0 bases and J dropped 5 bases, with 14 bases sitting between them. The CDR3 has 15 residues. The germline V gene has CDR1 LNHNV and CDR2 YYDKDF (reference sequence).

A word on this clone: Other nucleotide sequences from this sample produce the same CDR3. The chain is built from TRBV18 and TRBJ2-7, with 7 positions matching TRBD2. The CDR3 is 12 amino acids. Trimming cost V 6 bases and J 3 bases; bases outside gene matches: 2. Germline V CDR1 and CDR2: KGHSH, LQKENI. The CDR3 sequence: CASSAGDYEQYF. The CDR3 nucleotides are TGTGCCAGCTCCGCGGGGGACTACGAGCAGTACTTC.

V gene TRBV30 combines with J gene TRBJ2-3; 10 bases fit TRBD2. With 2 bases clipped from V and 4 bases from J, the junction kept 9 bases outside the gene matches. There are 16 residues in the CDR3. The germline gives CDR1 GTSNPN, CDR2 SVGIG (reference sequence). The chain's CDR3 is CAWSLSGRARADTQYF. The CDR3 DNA sequence: TGTGCCTGGAGTTTAAGCGGGAGGGCCAGAGCAGATACGCAGTATTTT.

The V gene is TRBV6-1, the J gene TRBJ1-6; D perhaps matches TRBD1 (5 bases). Germline V gene lookup returns CDR1 MNHNS and CDR2 SASEGT. Trimming took 1 base from V and 10 from J, leaving 11 bases between them. There are 14 residues in the CDR3. The CDR3 protein is CASSEGQGRSPLHF. The CDR3, as DNA: TGTGCCAGCAGTGAAGGGCAGGGTCGCTCACCCCTCCACTTT.

CDR3 in amino acids: CASSPLAATDTQYF. For the CDR3, the DNA is TGTGCCAGCAGCCCCTTGGCCGCCACAGATACGCAGTATTTT. The chain combines TRBV6-5 with TRBJ2-3; D is uncertain. The length of the CDR3 is 14 residues. Trimming shortened V by 6 bases and J by 2 bases, and 12 bases separated the two germline ends. Looked up from germline, CDR1 is MNHEY and CDR2 is SVGAGI.

The V gene is TRBV30, the J gene TRBJ2-6; TRBD1 aligns across 9 bases. CDR3 length: 15 amino acids. Germline assignment: CDR1 GTSNPN and CDR2 SVGIG (reference sequence). V was pared by 6 bases and J by 2 bases, with 5 bases of the junction left unmatched. The CDR3 DNA sequence: TGTGCCTGCACCCGGGACAGGGCTGGGGCCAACGTCCTGACTTTC. As protein: CACTRDRAGANVLTF.

The chain uses TRBV2 and TRBJ1-2, with 7 bases fitting TRBD1. Germline V gene sequence: CDR1 SNHLY, CDR2 FYNNEI. V dropped 6 bases and J dropped 2; count of bases not matched to a gene: 6. The CDR3 spans 14 residues. The CDR3: CASRAGQQNYGYTF. For the CDR3, the DNA is TGTGCCAGCAGGGCGGGACAGCAAAACTATGGCTACACCTTC.

This sequence joins TRBV5-6 and TRBJ2-3; D gene unclear. Germline V gene sequence: CDR1 SGHDT, CDR2 YYEEEE. V lost 2 bases to trimming and J lost 1 base, with 14 bases between them. This CDR3 has 16 amino acids. The CDR3 is CASSFPVSAGTDTQYF. For the CDR3, the DNA is TGTGCCAGCAGCTTCCCTGTCTCGGCGGGCACAGATACGCAGTATTTT. Supplemented by reference TRBV5-6 and TRBJ2-3, the full variable domain reads DAGVTQSPTHLIKTRGQQVTLRCSPKSGHDTVSWYQQALGQGPQFIFQYYEEEERQRGNFPDRFSGHQFPNYSSELNVNALLLGDSALYLCASSFPVSAGTDTQYFGPGTRLTVL.

The chain combines TRBV7-9 with TRBJ2-3; maybe TRBD2 (6 bases). V was trimmed by 7 bases and J by 3 bases, leaving 17 bases between them. Germline values: CDR1 SEHNR, CDR2 FQNEAQ (reference sequence). This CDR3 region has 15 residues. The CDR3 nucleotides read TGTGCCAGCATGGGATGGCGGGGACTTACAGATACGCAGTATTTT. Its translation is CASMGWRGLTDTQYF. Filled out from reference TRBV7-9 and TRBJ2-3, the complete variable domain reads DTGVSQNPRHKITKRGQNVTFRCDPISEHNRLYWYRQTLGQGPEFLTYFQNEAQLEKSRLLSDRFSAERPKGSFSTLEIQRTEQGDSAMYLCASMGWRGLTDTQYFGPGTRLTVL.

The J gene is TRBJ2-5, the V gene TRBV5-1; D is undetermined. This CDR3 is built from 14 residues. Germline-derived CDR1 and CDR2 are SGHRS and YFSETQ. V dropped 4 bases and J dropped 5 bases, with 15 bases sitting between them. The CDR3 DNA sequence: TGCGCCAGCAGCATGGGCCCGTCCCAGGAGACCCAGTACTTC. As protein: CASSMGPSQETQYF.

This clone was counted a few times. V and J are TRBV28 and TRBJ1-6; possible D gene TRBD1, 6 bases. There are 18 residues in the CDR3. Germline-derived CDR1 and CDR2 are MDHEN and SYDVKM. Trimming removed 7 bases from V and 0 bases from J, with 19 bases in between. The CDR3 coding sequence is TGTGCCAGCACCGATATAGGTCAGGGGATCTCCTATAATTCACCCCTCCACTTT. Translated, it gives CASTDIGQGISYNSPLHF.

The V and J genes are TRBV7-9 and TRBJ2-3, with 14 bases aligning to TRBD2. V was clipped by 5 bases and J by 2 bases; unmatched bases: 6. Germline CDR1 is SEHNR and CDR2 is FQNEAQ (reference sequence). This CDR3 is built from 17 residues. In DNA form, the CDR3 reads TGTGCCAGCAGCGCCGGACTAGCGGGAGGCATCACAGATACGCAGTATTTT. This translates into CASSAGLAGGITDTQYF.

The chain carries TRBV15 and TRBJ2-2, with TRBD2 identical over 10 bases. V dropped 0 bases and J dropped 0; count of bases not matched to a gene: 13. The CDR3 has 21 amino acids. Looked up from germline, CDR1 is LNHNV and CDR2 is YYDKDF (reference sequence). CDR3 in DNA: TGTGCCACCAGCAGAGATCTCAGACTAGCGGGCACCGGACCGAACACCGGGGAGCTGTTTTTT. It yields the protein CATSRDLRLAGTGPNTGELFF. The full variable domain, its missing parts supplied by reference TRBV15 and TRBJ2-2, is DAMVIQNPRYQVTQFGKPVTLSCSQTLNHNVMYWYQQKSSQAPKLLFHYYDKDFNNEADTPDNFQSRRPNTSFCFLDIRSPGLGDTAMYLCATSRDLRLAGTGPNTGELFFGEGSRLTVL.